This T cell receptor beta chain was sequenced during a study of Ad26.COV2.S vaccination and SARS-CoV-2 variants. Whole-study findings and limits: People given the vaccine had a wider spike-specific TCR breadth than placebo recipients did. In vaccinated individuals, spike-specific CD8+ and CD4+ T cell responses reportedly displayed substantial breadth.

CDR1 is MNHEY and CDR2 is SMNVEV in the germline V gene (reference sequence). V lost 8 bases and J lost 3; bases outside the gene matches: 8. CDR3 length: 16 residues. The treatment: roughly 20 received Ad26.COV2.S at low or high dose, single or two shots; about 5 received placebo; per-sample allocation not given. Collection of the samples took place on day 63 after the first injection of vaccine or placebo. As its vector, the vaccine had Ad26, which expressed Wuhan-strain SARS-CoV-2 spike. This clone was recorded only once. Its specificity is not known. Measured with immunoSEQ multiplex PCR; TCRdb has only the in-frame clones, and not every one. The repertoire consists of about 320,000 clones, with about 85% occurring once and the leading ten covering 2% to 2.5%.

The genes are TRBV27 and TRBJ1-3; 12 nucleotides line up with TRBD1. The sequencing here drew on peripheral blood, taken in a trial of Ad26.COV2.S vaccine versus placebo. This clonotype originated in a person between 18 and 60 years old who received the Ad26.COV2.S COVID-19 vaccine or a placebo. The CDR3 spells CASSPGTGGNGNTIYF. For the CDR3, the DNA is TGTGCCAGCTCCCCGGGGACAGGGGGCAATGGAAACACCATATATTTT.